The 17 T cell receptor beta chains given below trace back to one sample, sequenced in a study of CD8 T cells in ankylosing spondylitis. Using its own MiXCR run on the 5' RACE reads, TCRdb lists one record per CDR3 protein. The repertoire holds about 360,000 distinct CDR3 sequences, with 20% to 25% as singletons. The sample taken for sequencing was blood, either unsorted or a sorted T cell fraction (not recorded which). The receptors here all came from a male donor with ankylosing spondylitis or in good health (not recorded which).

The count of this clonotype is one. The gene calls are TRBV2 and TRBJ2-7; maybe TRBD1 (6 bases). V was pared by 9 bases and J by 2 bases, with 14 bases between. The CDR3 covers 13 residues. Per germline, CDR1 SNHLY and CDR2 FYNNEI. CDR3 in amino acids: CASRTGTTYEQYF. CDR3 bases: TGTGCCAGTCGAACCGGGACAACCTACGAGCAGTACTTC.

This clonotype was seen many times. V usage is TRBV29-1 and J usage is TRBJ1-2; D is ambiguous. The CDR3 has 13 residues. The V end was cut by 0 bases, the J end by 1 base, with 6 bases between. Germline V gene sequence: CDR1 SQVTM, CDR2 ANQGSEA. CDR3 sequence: CSVEEGHNYGYTF. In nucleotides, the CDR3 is TGCAGCGTTGAAGAGGGTCATAACTATGGCTACACCTTC.

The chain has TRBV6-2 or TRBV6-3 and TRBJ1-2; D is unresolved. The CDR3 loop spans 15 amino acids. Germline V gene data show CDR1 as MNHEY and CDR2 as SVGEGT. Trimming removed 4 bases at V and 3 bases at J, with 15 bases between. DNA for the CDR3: TGTGCCAGCAGTTCGGGCCCTGGCCCACACTATGGCTACACCTTC. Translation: CASSSGPGPHYGYTF.

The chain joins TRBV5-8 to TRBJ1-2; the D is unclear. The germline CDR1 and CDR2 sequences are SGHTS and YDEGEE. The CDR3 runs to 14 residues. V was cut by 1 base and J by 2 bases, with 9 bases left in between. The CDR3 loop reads CASSLQGDNYGYTF. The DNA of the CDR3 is TGTGCCAGCAGCTTGCAAGGAGACAACTATGGCTACACCTTC.

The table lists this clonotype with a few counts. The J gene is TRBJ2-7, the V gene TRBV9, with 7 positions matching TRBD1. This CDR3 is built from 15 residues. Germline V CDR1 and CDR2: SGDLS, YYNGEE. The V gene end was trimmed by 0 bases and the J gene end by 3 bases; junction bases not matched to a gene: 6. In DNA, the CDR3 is TGTGCCAGCAGCGTAGGCCAGGGGGTGGGCTACGAGCAGTACTTC. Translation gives CASSVGQGVGYEQYF.

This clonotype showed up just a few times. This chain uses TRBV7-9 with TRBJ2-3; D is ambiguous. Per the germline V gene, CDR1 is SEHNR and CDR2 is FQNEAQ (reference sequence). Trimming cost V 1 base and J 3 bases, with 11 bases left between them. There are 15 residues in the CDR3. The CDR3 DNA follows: TGTGCCAGCAGCTTAGATCGGTCACCGACAGATACGCAGTATTTT. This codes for CASSLDRSPTDTQYF.

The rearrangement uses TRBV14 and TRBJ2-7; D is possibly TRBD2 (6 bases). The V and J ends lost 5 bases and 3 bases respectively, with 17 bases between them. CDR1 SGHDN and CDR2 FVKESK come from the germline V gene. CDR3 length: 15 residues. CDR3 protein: CASSFFPGANYEQYF. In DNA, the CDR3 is TGTGCCAGCAGCTTTTTTCCGGGAGCAAACTACGAGCAGTACTTC.

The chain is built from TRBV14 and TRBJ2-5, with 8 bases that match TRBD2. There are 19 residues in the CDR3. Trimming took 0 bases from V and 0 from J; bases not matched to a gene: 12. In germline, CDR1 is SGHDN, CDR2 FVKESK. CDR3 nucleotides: TGTGCCAGCAGCCAAGATGGGGTAGCGGGGCACCCGTACCAAGAGACCCAGTACTTC. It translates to CASSQDGVAGHPYQETQYF.

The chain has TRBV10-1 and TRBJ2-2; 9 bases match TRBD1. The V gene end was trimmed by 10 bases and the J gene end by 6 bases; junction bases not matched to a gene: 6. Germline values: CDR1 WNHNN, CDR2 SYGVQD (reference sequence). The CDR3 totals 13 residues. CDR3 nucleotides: TGCGCCACCCGACAGGGGGAGGCCGGGGAGCTGTTTTTT. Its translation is CATRQGEAGELFF.

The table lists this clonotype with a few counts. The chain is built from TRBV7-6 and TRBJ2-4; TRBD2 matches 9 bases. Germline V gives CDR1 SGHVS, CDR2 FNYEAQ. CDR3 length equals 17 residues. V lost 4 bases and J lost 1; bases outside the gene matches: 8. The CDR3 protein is CASSSYSGGTAKNIQYF. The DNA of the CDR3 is TGTGCCAGCAGCTCCTATAGCGGGGGAACTGCCAAAAACATTCAGTACTTC.

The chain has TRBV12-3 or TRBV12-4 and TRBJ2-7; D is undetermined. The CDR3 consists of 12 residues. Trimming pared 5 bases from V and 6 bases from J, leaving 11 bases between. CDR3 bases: TGTGCCAGCAGTATAGACGGGCTCGAGCAGTACTTC. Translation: CASSIDGLEQYF.

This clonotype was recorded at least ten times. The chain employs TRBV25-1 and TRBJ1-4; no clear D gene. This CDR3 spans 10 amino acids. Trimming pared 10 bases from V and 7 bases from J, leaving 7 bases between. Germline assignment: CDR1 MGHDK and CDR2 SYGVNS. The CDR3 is CATRGEKLFF. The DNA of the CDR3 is TGTGCCACCCGAGGTGAAAAACTGTTTTTT.

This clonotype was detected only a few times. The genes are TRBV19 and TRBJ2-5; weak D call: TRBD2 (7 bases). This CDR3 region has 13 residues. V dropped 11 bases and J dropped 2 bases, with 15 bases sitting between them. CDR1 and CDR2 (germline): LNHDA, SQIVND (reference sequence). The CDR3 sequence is CASQGGGQETQYF. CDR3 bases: TGTGCCTCCCAAGGGGGGGGGCAAGAGACCCAGTACTTC.

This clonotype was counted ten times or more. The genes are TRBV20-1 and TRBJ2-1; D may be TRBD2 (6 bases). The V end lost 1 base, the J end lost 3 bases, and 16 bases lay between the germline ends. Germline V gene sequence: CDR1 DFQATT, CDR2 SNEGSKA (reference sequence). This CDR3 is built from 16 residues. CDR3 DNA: TGCAGTGCTAGAGTTCCTAGCGTCGGTTTCTACAATGAGCAGTTCTTC. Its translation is CSARVPSVGFYNEQFF.

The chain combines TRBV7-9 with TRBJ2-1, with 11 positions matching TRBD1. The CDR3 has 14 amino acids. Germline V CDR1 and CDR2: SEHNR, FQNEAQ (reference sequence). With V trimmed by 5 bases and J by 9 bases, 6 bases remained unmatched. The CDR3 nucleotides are TGTGCCAGCAGCGCCGGACAGGGGGCCTTTGAGCAGTTCTTC. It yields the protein CASSAGQGAFEQFF.

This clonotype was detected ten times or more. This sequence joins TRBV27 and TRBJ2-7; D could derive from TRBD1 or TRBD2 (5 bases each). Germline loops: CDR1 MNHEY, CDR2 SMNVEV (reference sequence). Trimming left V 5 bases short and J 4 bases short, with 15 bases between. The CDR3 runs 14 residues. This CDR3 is CASSLGTGIYEQYF. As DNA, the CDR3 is TGTGCCAGCAGTCTAGGGACGGGAATTTACGAGCAGTACTTC.

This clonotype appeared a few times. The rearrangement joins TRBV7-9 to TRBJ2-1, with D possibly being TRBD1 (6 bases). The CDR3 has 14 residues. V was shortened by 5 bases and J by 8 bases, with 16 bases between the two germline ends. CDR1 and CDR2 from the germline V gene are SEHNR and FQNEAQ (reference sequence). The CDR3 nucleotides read TGTGCCAGCAGCCCAAAGTACAGGGCGGATGAGCAGTTCTTC. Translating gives CASSPKYRADEQFF.